What follows is one TCR beta chain and its context. What it recognizes is unknown. The data derive from a study of cytomegalovirus exposure and HLA in healthy donors. Overall study results and limits: The presence/absence work took it that sequencing depth was about the same across donors.

The study ran its PCR with 60 Vbeta and 13 Jbeta primers. Libraries were prepared by immunoSEQ multiplex PCR; TCRdb keeps only in-frame clonotypes and omits some of them. The table includes about 59,000 clones, roughly 90% detected once. The germline gives CDR1 SGHTA, CDR2 FQGNSA. The germline V and J ends were trimmed by 1 base and 6 bases, with 12 bases remaining between them. CDR3 length: 14 residues. This sequence originates from a man aged 25-45 years in good health and CMV-seropositive. The chain links TRBV7-2 to TRBJ1-2; D gene ambiguous. The source material was PBMCs. The chain's CDR3 is CASSLEAADHGYTF. The CDR3 nucleotides are TGTGCCAGCAGCTTAGAAGCGGCAGACCATGGCTACACCTTC.